These 24 T cell receptor beta chains were all obtained from the same sample, sequenced in a study of blood T cells in healthy people across ages. Combining a sample-barcoded 5' primer with a J-beta primer mix, a second PCR ran for roughly 7 to 12 cycles. TCRdb re-derived calls from the 5' RACE reads in MiXCR, one entry per CDR3 protein. Found here are 540,000 or so distinct CDR3 sequences, roughly 28% of them singletons; the top ten hold roughly 20%. The sample was blood. These receptors were collected from a woman in her 70s in good health.

The table lists this clonotype with a few counts. The chain is built from TRBV7-2 and TRBJ1-3; D not resolved. Germline lookup yields CDR1 SGHTA and CDR2 FQGNSA. The V end was cut by 2 bases, the J end by 0 bases, with 11 bases between. This CDR3 comprises 16 residues. DNA for the CDR3: TGTGCCAGCAGCTTAAGTCGGTTCAGCTCTGGAAACACCATATATTTT. Its translation: CASSLSRFSSGNTIYF.

The V gene is TRBV5-1, the J gene TRBJ1-2; D might be TRBD1 (6 bases). The CDR3 runs to 13 residues. The V end was cut by 1 base, the J end by 8 bases, with 12 bases between. Germline values: CDR1 SGHRS, CDR2 YFSETQ. CDR3 coding DNA: TGCGCCAGCAGCTTGCCGGGGGCGCGCGGCTACACCTTC. Protein sequence: CASSLPGARGYTF.

This clonotype appeared a few times. The V gene is TRBV14, the J gene TRBJ1-1; D gene uncertain. Trimming shortened V by 1 base and J by 9 bases, and 15 bases separated the two germline ends. This CDR3 contains 14 residues. The germline CDR1 and CDR2 sequences are SGHDN and FVKESK. CDR3 bases: TGTGCCAGCAGCCAAGGCCCCCCCCAGTTTCAAGCTTTCTTT. This encodes CASSQGPPQFQAFF.

The chain joins TRBV12-3 or TRBV12-4 to TRBJ1-3, with D hard to call. V was trimmed by 8 bases and J by 0 bases, leaving 11 bases between them. CDR3 length equals 14 residues. This CDR3 reads CASRLLNSGNTIYF. The CDR3 DNA sequence: TGTGCCAGCCGGTTGCTAAACTCTGGAAACACCATATATTTT.

This clonotype was counted a few times. V and J are TRBV20-1 and TRBJ2-1; 7 nucleotides match TRBD2. The CDR3 totals 12 residues. Looked up from germline, CDR1 is DFQATT and CDR2 is SNEGSKA (reference sequence). The CDR3 protein is CRARGINNEQFF. The CDR3 DNA is TGCAGGGCGCGGGGGATTAACAATGAGCAGTTCTTC.

The chain carries TRBV9 and TRBJ2-3; 7 bases map to TRBD2. Trimming at V came to 0 bases and at J to 3 bases, leaving 7 bases not matched to a gene. In germline, CDR1 is SGDLS, CDR2 YYNGEE. The CDR3 consists of 16 residues. The CDR3: CASSVGDGRSTDTQYF. In nucleotides, the CDR3 is TGTGCCAGCAGCGTAGGGGACGGGAGGAGTACAGATACGCAGTATTTT.

A note on this clonotype: This clone may be a read error of a much larger clone one base away. This chain links TRBV2 with TRBJ2-5; 11 bases map to TRBD2. The CDR3 loop spans 14 amino acids. Germline CDR1 and CDR2: SNHLY and FYNNEI. The CDR3 protein is CAGSRTSGRGTQYF. The DNA of the CDR3 is TGTGCCGGCAGTCGGACTAGCGGGCGGGGGACCCAGTACTTC.

This clonotype was detected ten times or more. The rearrangement joins TRBV5-1 to TRBJ1-1; unclear D gene. The germline CDR1 and CDR2 sequences are SGHRS and YFSETQ. V lost 6 bases and J 1 base, leaving 4 bases between the germline ends. The CDR3 extends over 11 amino acids. Here the CDR3 reads CASKENTEAFF. CDR3 nucleotides: TGCGCCAGCAAGGAGAACACTGAAGCTTTCTTT.

The rearrangement joins TRBV7-2 to TRBJ2-7; the D gene could be TRBD1 or TRBD2 (5 bases each). V lost 6 bases and J 10 bases, leaving 22 bases between the germline ends. This CDR3 has 14 amino acids. Germline V gives CDR1 SGHTA, CDR2 FQGNSA. CDR3 DNA sequence: TGTGCCAGCAGACCTACCTGGGACCAATCAGACCAGTACTTC. It encodes CASRPTWDQSDQYF.

The chain joins TRBV11-2 to TRBJ2-5; D may match TRBD1 or TRBD2 (7 bases each). The germline V gene has CDR1 SGHAT and CDR2 FQNNGV. Trimming removed 5 bases from V and 4 bases from J, with 17 bases in between. The CDR3 consists of 15 residues. The CDR3 protein is CASSGRQGGGETQYF. CDR3 bases: TGTGCCAGCAGCGGGCGACAGGGAGGGGGAGAGACCCAGTACTTC.

This clonotype was recorded a few times. This chain links TRBV24-1 with TRBJ2-1, with a tentative D call TRBD1 (6 bases). The CDR3 has 14 amino acids. V dropped 4 bases and J dropped 10 bases, with 16 bases sitting between them. Looked up from germline, CDR1 is KGHDR and CDR2 is SFDVKD. The CDR3 nucleotides are TGTGCCACCAGTGACCAAACAGGGTATTACGAGCAGTTCTTC. The encoded protein is CATSDQTGYYEQFF.

This clonotype was picked up a small number of times. At one of its ends the junction is not consistent with the germline gene, which may arise from a read error. The chain employs TRBV5-1 and TRBJ2-4; weak D call: TRBD2 (5 bases). From germline, CDR1 is SGHRS and CDR2 YFSETQ. The CDR3 covers 21 residues. The CDR3 loop is CASLIEEGIKKPPRAKNIQHF. The CDR3 DNA sequence: TGCGCCAGCCTTATTGAGGAAGGTATAAAGAAGCCGCCGAGGGCCAAAAACATTCAGCACTTC.

This clonotype has a count of ten or more. The CDR3 DNA reads TGCAGCGTTGAAGGGGATTCCTACGAGCAGTACTTC. Its translation: CSVEGDSYEQYF. The chain joins TRBV29-1 to TRBJ2-7; D is uncertain. This CDR3 is built from 12 residues. The germline V gene has CDR1 SQVTM and CDR2 ANQGSEA. V was clipped by 1 base and J by 1 base, with 5 bases between them.

The V and J genes are TRBV6-2 or TRBV6-3 and TRBJ2-1; D remains unclear. The length of the CDR3 is 13 residues. V was pared by 5 bases and J by 8 bases, with 13 bases between. Germline CDR1 MNHEY, CDR2 SVGEGT. The CDR3 is CASSIGMLYEQFF. The CDR3 DNA reads as TGTGCCAGCAGTATCGGTATGTTGTATGAGCAGTTCTTC.

This chain uses TRBV7-6 with TRBJ2-7, with 9 positions matching TRBD1. Unmatched junction bases numbered 6, after V lost 5 bases and J lost 1 base. Germline assignment: CDR1 SGHVS and CDR2 FNYEAQ. There are 15 residues in the CDR3. The CDR3 nucleotides are TGTGCCAGCAGCCCCCGGGACAGGGAGTCCTACGAGCAGTACTTC. Translating gives CASSPRDRESYEQYF.

The V call is TRBV6-2 or TRBV6-3, the J call TRBJ2-5; 10 bases fit TRBD2. J was trimmed by 5 bases and V by 4 bases; bases with no gene match: 13. The CDR3 loop spans 17 amino acids. Germline lookup yields CDR1 MNHEY and CDR2 SVGEGT. The CDR3 coding sequence is TGTGCCAGCAGTTTCCCCCGTCTAGCGGGGGCATCGGAGACCCAGTACTTC. This gives the protein CASSFPRLAGASETQYF.

The genes are TRBV12-3 or TRBV12-4 and TRBJ1-6; 7 nucleotides line up with TRBD1. Trimming removed 6 bases from V and 6 bases from J; junction bases left unmatched: 5. This CDR3 has 14 residues. CDR3: CASRDREGNSPLHF. For the CDR3, the DNA is TGTGCCAGCAGAGACAGGGAGGGTAATTCACCCCTCCACTTT.

J is TRBJ2-1 and V is TRBV6-5, with D possibly matching TRBD1 (6 bases). The CDR3 totals 14 residues. Germline V gene lookup returns CDR1 MNHEY and CDR2 SVGAGI. V gave up 4 bases and J gave up 3 bases, with 10 bases separating them. The CDR3 DNA is TGTGCCAGCAGTTTTGGGGGCGGCTACAATGAGCAGTTCTTC. It specifies CASSFGGGYNEQFF.

The gene calls are TRBV3-1 and TRBJ1-1; 11 positions match TRBD1. J gave up 0 bases and V 4 bases, and 7 bases lay outside the gene matches. CDR3 length: 17 amino acids. Germline assignment: CDR1 LGHDT and CDR2 YNNKEL (reference sequence). The CDR3 nucleotides are TGTGCCAGCAGCCTTGGACAGGGGGCTTTAATGAACACTGAAGCTTTCTTT. Residues: CASSLGQGALMNTEAFF.

The chain links TRBV20-1 to TRBJ1-4, with unresolved D. The CDR3 is made up of 15 amino acids. Germline V CDR1 and CDR2: DFQATT, SNEGSKA (reference sequence). Trimming shortened V by 2 bases and J by 3 bases, and 13 bases separated the two germline ends. CDR3 residues: CSARSPGSANEKLFF. CDR3 sequence (DNA): TGCAGTGCTAGATCCCCGGGGTCGGCTAATGAAAAACTGTTTTTT.

This sequence joins TRBV29-1 and TRBJ2-2; 7 bases fit TRBD2. The trim removed 0 bases at V and 0 bases at J, leaving 4 bases unmatched. Germline values: CDR1 SQVTM, CDR2 ANQGSEA. This CDR3 comprises 16 residues. The CDR3 region is CSVEERGRSNTGELFF. The DNA for the CDR3 is TGCAGCGTTGAAGAGCGGGGGAGATCGAACACCGGGGAGCTGTTTTTT.

The V and J genes are TRBV12-3 or TRBV12-4 and TRBJ1-5; D uncertain. The CDR3 extends over 15 amino acids. The ends were cut back, 6 bases at V and 2 bases at J, with 14 bases in the middle. The chain's CDR3 is CASSPWAGGNQPQHF. The CDR3 DNA reads TGTGCCAGCAGCCCTTGGGCCGGGGGCAATCAGCCCCAGCATTTT.

The chain's CDR3 is CAIREGQGGGNAFF. In DNA, the CDR3 is TGTGCCATCAGGGAAGGACAGGGAGGCGGGAATGCTTTCTTT. This sequence joins TRBV10-3 and TRBJ1-1; TRBD1 matches 8 bases. Germline CDR1 ENHRY, CDR2 SYGVKD. The CDR3 is 14 residues long. Trimming took 6 bases from V and 11 from J; bases not matched to a gene: 14.

V usage is TRBV20-1 and J usage is TRBJ2-5; 9 bases are shared with TRBD2. Germline V lookup: CDR1 DFQATT, CDR2 SNEGSKA (reference sequence). V was clipped by 5 bases and J by 2 bases; unmatched bases: 6. This CDR3 contains 14 residues. The CDR3 sequence is CSAVRAGGQETQYF. The DNA of the CDR3 is TGCAGTGCTGTGCGTGCGGGGGGGCAAGAGACCCAGTACTTC.